These T cell receptor beta chains were read from a single sample in a study of beta chain features in type 1 diabetes. Repertoires were generated with immunoSEQ multiplex PCR, while TCRdb's copy carries only in-frame clones and drops some. The table lists 680,000 or so clones, roughly 13% of them singletons. The sample consisted of naive CD4+ T cells from blood. All receptors come from a man younger than 35 with type 1 diabetes. The CDR3 runs from the conserved cysteine through the conserved F or W. D genes are given only for firm matches. Clone size is given for some rows only: seen once, a few or many times, or a class if the clone is expanded.

TRBV25-1	TRBD1	few	TRBJ1-2	CASSDQPTGPRSYTF	TGTGCCAGCAGTGATCAGCCGACAGGGCCCCGTAGCTACACCTTC
TRBV10-3	-	few	TRBJ2-5	CATTGQGLETQYF	TGTGCCACCACCGGCCAGGGTCTGGAGACCCAGTACTTC
TRBV2	-	-	TRBJ2-7	CASSERTLDEQYF	TGTGCCAGCAGTGAAAGGACCCTCGACGAGCAGTACTTC
TRBV5-1	-	few	TRBJ2-4	CASSPGLASNIQYF	TGCGCCAGCAGCCCTGGATTGGCCTCAAACATTCAGTACTTC
TRBV7-9	-	few	TRBJ2-7	CASSLTYEQYF	TGTGCCAGCAGCCTAACCTACGAGCAGTACTTC
TRBV18	-	-	TRBJ2-1	CASSPAQGGRNEQFF	TGTGCCAGCTCACCAGCACAGGGAGGTCGGAATGAGCAGTTCTTC
TRBV4-1	-	few	TRBJ2-2	CASSLPPGESGELFF	TGCGCCAGCAGCCTACCCCCGGGGGAGAGCGGGGAGCTGTTTTTT
TRBV6-6	TRBD1	few	TRBJ2-6	CASSSDRSGANVLTF	TGTGCCAGCAGTTCGGACAGGTCTGGGGCCAACGTCCTGACTTTC
TRBV2	TRBD1	-	TRBJ1-4	CASSEIQGAEEKLFF	TGTGCCAGCAGTGAAATTCAGGGGGCAGAAGAAAAACTGTTTTTT
TRBV11-2	-	-	TRBJ2-7	CASSRILQGYEQYF	TGTGCCAGCAGCCGAATTCTACAGGGCTACGAGCAGTACTTC